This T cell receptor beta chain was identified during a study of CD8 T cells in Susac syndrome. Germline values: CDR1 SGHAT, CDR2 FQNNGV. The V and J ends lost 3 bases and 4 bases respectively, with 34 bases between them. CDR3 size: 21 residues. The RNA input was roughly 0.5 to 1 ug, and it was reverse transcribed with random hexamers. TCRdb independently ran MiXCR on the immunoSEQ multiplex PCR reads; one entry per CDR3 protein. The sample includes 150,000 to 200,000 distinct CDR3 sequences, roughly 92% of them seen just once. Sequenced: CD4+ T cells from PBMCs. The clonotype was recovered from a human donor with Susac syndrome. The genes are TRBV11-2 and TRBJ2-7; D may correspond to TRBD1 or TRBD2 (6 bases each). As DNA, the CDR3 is TGTGCCAGCAGCTTCGGAGTAGGGATCATGGGACTCCCCAAGGGGGGATACGAGCAGTACTTC. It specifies CASSFGVGIMGLPKGGYEQYF.